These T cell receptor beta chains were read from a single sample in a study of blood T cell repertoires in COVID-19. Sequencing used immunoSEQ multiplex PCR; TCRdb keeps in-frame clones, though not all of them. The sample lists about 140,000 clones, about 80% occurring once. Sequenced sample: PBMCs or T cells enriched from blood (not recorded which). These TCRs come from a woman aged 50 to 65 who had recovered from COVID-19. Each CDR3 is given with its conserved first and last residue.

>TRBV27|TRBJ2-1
CASRSLDRGINEQFF
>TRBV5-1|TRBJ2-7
CASRPPGGGAVSYEQYF
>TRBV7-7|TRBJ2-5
CASSQDRAGETQYF
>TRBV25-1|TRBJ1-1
CASSAGWETEAFF
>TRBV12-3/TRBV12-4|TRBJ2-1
CASSGASNEQFF
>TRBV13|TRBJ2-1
CASSPRTSGGTYNEQFF
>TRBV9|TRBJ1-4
CASSARGKSTEKLFF
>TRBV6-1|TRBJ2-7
CASSEGSYEQYF
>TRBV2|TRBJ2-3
CASFRVAGTDTQYF
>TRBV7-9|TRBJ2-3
CASSLPRGGRTGDTQYF
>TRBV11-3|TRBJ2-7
CASSLEGTGIYEQYF
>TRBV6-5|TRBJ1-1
CASSFRLNTEAFF
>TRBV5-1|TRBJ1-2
CASSLVFGGLGDGYTF
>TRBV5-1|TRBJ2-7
CASSDTYEQYF
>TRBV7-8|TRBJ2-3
CASSLLRGTDTQYF
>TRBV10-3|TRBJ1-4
CAISESLGRGPEKLFF
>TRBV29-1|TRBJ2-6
CSVAEASGANVLTF
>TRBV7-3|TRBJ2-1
CASSSLSSKTANEQFF
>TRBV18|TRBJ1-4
CASSPPGTGGKLFF
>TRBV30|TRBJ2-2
CAWRVRGSTGELFF
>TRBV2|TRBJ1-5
CASTEGGVNQPQHF
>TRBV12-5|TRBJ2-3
CASGLVPRTGGPDTQYF
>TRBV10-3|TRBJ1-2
CAISERTGVDYGYTF
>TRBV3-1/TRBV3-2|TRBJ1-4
CASSQGRDRGKLFF
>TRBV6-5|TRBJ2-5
CASTLAGGVQETQYF
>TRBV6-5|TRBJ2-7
CASRRTVRGYEQYF
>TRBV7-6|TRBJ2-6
CASSLASFSGANVLTF
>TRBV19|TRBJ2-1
CASSIGETYYNEQFF
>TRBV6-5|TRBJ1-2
CASGIGTGAGYTF
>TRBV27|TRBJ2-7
CASSGGNSYEQYF
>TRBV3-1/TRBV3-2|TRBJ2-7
CASSQQGAGEQYF
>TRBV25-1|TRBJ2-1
CASSARTSGVSYNEQFF
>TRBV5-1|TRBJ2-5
CASSLEGETQYF
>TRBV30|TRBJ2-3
CASSGPAGDTQYF
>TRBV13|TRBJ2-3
CASSSQTAPTDTQYF
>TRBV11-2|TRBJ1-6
CASSLVLEGNSPLHF
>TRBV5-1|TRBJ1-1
CASSGGSEAFF
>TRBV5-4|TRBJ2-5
CASSTLAGVQETQYF
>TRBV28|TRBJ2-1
CASSSPRASGRAGEQFF
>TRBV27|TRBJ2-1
CASSRGGSREEQFF
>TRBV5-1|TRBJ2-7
CASSLDAGGSSYEQYF
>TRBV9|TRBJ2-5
CASSGLDPETQYF
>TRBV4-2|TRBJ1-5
CASSQDVVPGFNQPQHF
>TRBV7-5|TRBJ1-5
CARSLAQGEGNQPQHF
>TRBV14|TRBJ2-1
CASSQGLAGGLKQFF
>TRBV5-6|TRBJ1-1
CASSLGSEAFF
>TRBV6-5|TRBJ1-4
CASNSLTGGGEKLFF
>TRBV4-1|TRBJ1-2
CASSQGGGAYGYTF
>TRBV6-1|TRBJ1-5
CASSEDEGGGQGKQPQHF
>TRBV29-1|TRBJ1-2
CSADRDRGHGYTF
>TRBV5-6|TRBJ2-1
CASSFPGLAGEQFF
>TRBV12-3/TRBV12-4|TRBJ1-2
CASSLPGYGYTF
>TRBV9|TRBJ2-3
CASSAQPAGGTNTQYF
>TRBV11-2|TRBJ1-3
CASSPRGSGTGTGNTIYF
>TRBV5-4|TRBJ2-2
CASRPTGTVNTGELFF
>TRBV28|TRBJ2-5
CASSGRGKTQYF
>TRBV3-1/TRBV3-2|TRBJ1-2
CASSQKGGTYGYTF